This T cell receptor beta chain was captured by sequencing in a study of T cell changes during pregnancy in multiple sclerosis. Germline V gene data show CDR1 as LGHNA and CDR2 as YNFKEQ. V lost 2 bases, J lost 0 bases, and 5 bases stayed unmatched. CDR3 size: 17 residues. Generated by immunoSEQ multiplex PCR, the TCRdb table keeps only in-frame clones and is missing some. The sample holds some 60,000 clones, 93% seen once. This sample comprised peripheral blood, obtained after pregnancy. This TCR derives from a female donor with multiple sclerosis, enrolled in a pregnancy study. The J gene is TRBJ2-1, the V gene TRBV4-2; 9 positions agree with TRBD2. The CDR3 spells CASSQLLAGVSYNEQFF. As DNA, the CDR3 is TGTGCCAGCAGCCAATTACTAGCGGGCGTCTCCTACAATGAGCAGTTCTTC.